A selection of T cell receptor beta chains follows, all from one sample in a study of blood T cell repertoires in COVID-19. Here immunoSEQ multiplex PCR was the method, and the copy in TCRdb shows in-frame clones only, minus some. Of over 150,000 clones listed, 80% to 90% were seen once; the top ten hold 1.1%. The source material was peripheral blood. The receptor set was obtained from a man in his thirties or forties with acute or convalescent COVID-19. Both conserved end residues are part of each CDR3. D genes are given only for firm matches. Where a row states a size, it is once, few, many or the class of an expanded clone; other rows omit it.

>TRBJ1-1|TRBV19|NA|NA
CASRPIDSQNTEAFF
TGTGCCAGTAGGCCCATTGACAGCCAGAACACTGAAGCTTTCTTT
>TRBJ1-6|TRBV13|NA|NA
CASSGEYSPLHF
TGTGCCAGCAGCGGTGAGTATTCACCCCTCCACTTT
>TRBJ2-3|TRBV11-2|NA|TRBD2
CASSLTRLAGSTDTQYF
TGTGCCAGCAGCTTGACCAGACTAGCGGGGAGCACAGATACGCAGTATTTT
>TRBJ2-3|TRBV7-9|NA|TRBD2
CVRILRLAGAYSTDTQYF
TGTGTTCGAATCTTAAGACTAGCGGGGGCTTATAGCACAGATACGCAGTATTTT
>TRBJ1-2|TRBV28|few|NA
CASSLPSTGYTF
TGTGCCAGCAGCCTCCCTTCTACTGGCTACACCTTC
>TRBJ2-1|TRBV5-1|NA|NA
CASSRGGSYNEQFF
TGCGCCAGCAGCCGCGGCGGATCATACAATGAGCAGTTCTTC
>TRBJ1-2|TRBV10-3|few|TRBD1
CAISERDSPNGGYTF
TGTGCCATCAGTGAGAGGGACAGCCCCAACGGTGGCTACACCTTC
>TRBJ2-3|TRBV5-4|NA|TRBD1
CASSHTKGTGYADTQYF
TGTGCCAGCAGCCACACCAAGGGGACAGGGTACGCAGATACGCAGTATTTT
>TRBJ2-7|TRBV7-9|NA|TRBD1
CASSFTGVHEQYF
TGTGCCAGCAGCTTTACAGGGGTGCACGAGCAGTACTTC
>TRBJ1-1|TRBV18|NA|NA
CASYVARHTEAFF
TGTGCCAGCTACGTGGCTCGTCACACTGAAGCTTTCTTT
>TRBJ1-3|TRBV28|few|NA
CASSLSVRGARGNTIYF
TGTGCCAGCAGTTTATCTGTCCGGGGGGCGCGAGGAAACACCATATATTTT
>TRBJ1-5|TRBV15|NA|NA
CATSRDLRMGGGSPQHF
TGTGCCACCAGCAGAGACCTTCGAATGGGAGGAGGATCGCCCCAGCATTTT
>TRBJ2-3|TRBV9|NA|NA
CASSQGIDTQYF
TGTGCCAGCAGCCAGGGGATAGATACGCAGTATTTT
>TRBJ1-2|TRBV25-1|NA|TRBD1
CASTLPGQGVDNYGYTF
TGTGCCAGCACGCTCCCAGGACAGGGGGTCGATAACTATGGCTACACCTTC
>TRBJ2-5|TRBV7-7|NA|NA
CASSLNREGTQYF
TGTGCTAGCAGCTTAAACAGGGAAGGGACCCAGTACTTC
>TRBJ1-6|TRBV30|NA|NA
CAWSVKGSSYNSPLHF
TGTGCCTGGAGTGTGAAAGGGAGCTCCTATAATTCACCCCTCCACTTT
>TRBJ2-7|TRBV7-2|NA|NA
CASSLASPTEQYF
TGTGCCAGCAGCTTAGCATCCCCGACAGAGCAGTACTTC
>TRBJ2-1|TRBV5-1|NA|NA
CASSLGITTYNEQFF
TGCGCCAGCAGCTTGGGGATTACTACCTACAATGAGCAGTTCTTC
>TRBJ1-2|TRBV10-3|NA|NA
CAISGTSPNYGYTF
TGTGCCATCAGTGGGACAAGCCCTAACTATGGCTACACCTTC
>TRBJ1-1|TRBV18|NA|TRBD1
CASSPWQGAGETEAFF
TGTGCCAGCTCACCATGGCAGGGGGCAGGGGAGACTGAAGCTTTCTTT
>TRBJ1-5|TRBV19|NA|TRBD1
CASSTTGYSNQPQHF
TGTGCCAGTAGCACGACAGGGTATAGCAATCAGCCCCAGCATTTT
>TRBJ1-4|TRBV30|NA|NA
CAWTSDSLNEKLFF
TGTGCCTGGACATCGGACAGTCTAAATGAAAAACTGTTTTTT
>TRBJ2-7|TRBV27|NA|TRBD2
CASSPGTMGSLEQYF
TGTGCCAGCAGTCCCGGGACTATGGGTTCCCTGGAGCAGTACTTC
>TRBJ2-1|TRBV6-5|once|TRBD1
CASSSRQGFNEQFF
TGTGCCAGCAGTTCCCGACAGGGTTTCAATGAGCAGTTCTTC
>TRBJ2-1|TRBV27|NA|TRBD2
CATRGLAGRMGSSEQFF
TGTGCCACCAGAGGACTAGCGGGGAGAATGGGGTCATCTGAGCAGTTCTTC
>TRBJ2-3|TRBV14|few|TRBD2
CASSQRASGRFEDTQYF
TGTGCCAGCAGCCAAAGGGCTAGCGGGAGGTTCGAGGATACGCAGTATTTT
>TRBJ1-1|TRBV6-5|NA|NA
CASSISREGTEAFF
TGTGCCAGCAGTATCTCCAGGGAGGGCACTGAAGCTTTCTTT
>TRBJ2-3|TRBV5-4|NA|TRBD2
CASSPTLAGVSTDTQYF
TGTGCCAGCAGCCCAACACTAGCGGGAGTTTCCACAGATACGCAGTATTTT
>TRBJ1-2|TRBV28|NA|NA
CASTINRALGGYTF
TGTGCCAGCACCATAAACAGGGCCCTAGGGGGCTACACCTTC
>TRBJ1-4|TRBV5-1|NA|NA
CASSLASAGSANEKLFF
TGCGCCAGCAGCTTGGCTTCGGCAGGTTCAGCTAATGAAAAACTGTTTTTT
>TRBJ1-3|TRBV6-5|NA|NA
CASSQLSSGNTIYF
TGTGCCAGCAGCCAACTAAGCTCTGGAAACACCATATATTTT
>TRBJ1-6|TRBV7-3|NA|NA
CASSPYAYNSPLHF
TGTGCCAGCAGCCCCTACGCGTATAATTCACCCCTCCACTTT
>TRBJ2-1|TRBV6-5|NA|TRBD2
CASSYATSGRTNEQFF
TGTGCCAGCAGTTACGCGACTAGCGGGAGAACTAATGAGCAGTTCTTC
>TRBJ1-1|TRBV5-5|few|NA
CASSFTGRSSLNTEAFF
TGTGCCAGCAGCTTTACCGGGAGGAGCTCCCTGAACACTGAAGCTTTCTTT
>TRBJ2-2|TRBV28|NA|NA
CASSSPGATGELFF
TGTGCCAGCAGTTCCCCAGGGGCCACCGGGGAGCTGTTTTTT
>TRBJ2-1|TRBV6-5|NA|TRBD2
CASSYSTSGRVVEQFF
TGTGCCAGCAGTTACTCGACCAGCGGGAGAGTGGTTGAGCAGTTCTTC
>TRBJ1-6|TRBV30|NA|TRBD1
CAWSPPTGSGIRSPLHF
TGTGCCTGGAGTCCCCCGACAGGGAGTGGGATAAGATCACCCCTCCACTTT
>TRBJ1-2|TRBV29-1|few|NA
CSVDIGGGRGYTF
TGCAGCGTTGATATTGGGGGGGGCCGAGGCTACACCTTC
>TRBJ2-7|TRBV28|NA|NA
CASSSRTYEQYF
TGTGCCAGCAGTTCTCGAACCTATGAGCAGTACTTC
>TRBJ1-1|TRBV28|NA|NA
CASRFFGGRNTEAFF
TGTGCCAGCAGGTTTTTTGGGGGCAGGAACACTGAAGCTTTCTTT
>TRBJ1-2|TRBV12-3/TRBV12-4|NA|NA
CASSLRVRGYTF
TGTGCCAGCAGTTTAAGAGTCCGGGGCTACACCTTC
>TRBJ2-7|TRBV29-1|NA|NA
CSVEGGRGAYEQYF
TGCAGCGTTGAAGGTGGCAGGGGGGCCTACGAGCAGTACTTC
>TRBJ2-5|TRBV2|NA|TRBD2
CASTRLAGGGGETQYF
TGTGCCAGCACCCGTTTAGCGGGGGGCGGGGGAGAGACCCAGTACTTC
>TRBJ1-1|TRBV2|NA|NA
CASTLDGGAFF
TGTGCCAGCACCTTGGACGGGGGAGCTTTCTTT
>TRBJ2-5|TRBV7-3|NA|TRBD1
CASSSDGTGGRETQYF
TGTGCCAGCAGCTCCGACGGGACAGGGGGCCGGGAGACCCAGTACTTC
>TRBJ1-5|TRBV18|NA|NA
CASSYSGSNQPQHF
TGTGCCAGCTCATATTCAGGTAGCAATCAGCCCCAGCATTTT
>TRBJ1-5|TRBV7-9|NA|TRBD1
CASSAGTGGSRNQPQHF
TGTGCCAGCAGCGCTGGGACAGGGGGCAGCCGCAATCAGCCCCAGCATTTT
>TRBJ1-1|TRBV27|NA|NA
CASSLGWNTEAFF
TGTGCCAGCAGTTTAGGCTGGAACACTGAAGCTTTCTTT
>TRBJ2-3|TRBV20-1|NA|TRBD2
CSASFWLAGSSTDTQYF
TGCAGTGCTAGTTTTTGGCTAGCGGGATCTAGCACAGATACGCAGTATTTT
>TRBJ1-2|TRBV2|NA|TRBD1
CASRQGAYYGYTF
TGTGCCAGCCGACAGGGGGCATACTATGGCTACACCTTC
>TRBJ1-3|TRBV6-6|NA|TRBD1
CASTSRQGSGNTIYF
TGTGCCAGCACCTCCCGACAGGGCAGTGGAAACACCATATATTTT
>TRBJ2-5|TRBV5-1|NA|NA
CASSHPLEETQYF
TGCGCCAGCAGCCATCCCTTAGAAGAGACCCAGTACTTC
>TRBJ2-1|TRBV6-5|NA|NA
CASSYDSGSYNEQFF
TGTGCCAGCAGTTACGATAGCGGCTCCTACAATGAGCAGTTCTTC
>TRBJ1-6|TRBV14|NA|NA
CASSPRGYANSPLHF
TGTGCCAGCAGCCCTAGAGGTTACGCTAATTCACCCCTCCACTTT
>TRBJ2-3|TRBV28|NA|TRBD1
CASSLDRASTDTQYF
TGTGCCAGCAGTTTAGACAGGGCCAGCACAGATACGCAGTATTTT
>TRBJ2-1|TRBV7-3|NA|TRBD2
CASSSKTSGSFDEQFF
TGTGCCAGCAGCTCGAAGACTAGCGGGAGTTTCGATGAGCAGTTCTTC
>TRBJ1-1|TRBV5-1|NA|NA
CASSLTQDMNTEAFF
TGCGCCAGCAGCCTGACCCAGGACATGAACACTGAAGCTTTCTTT